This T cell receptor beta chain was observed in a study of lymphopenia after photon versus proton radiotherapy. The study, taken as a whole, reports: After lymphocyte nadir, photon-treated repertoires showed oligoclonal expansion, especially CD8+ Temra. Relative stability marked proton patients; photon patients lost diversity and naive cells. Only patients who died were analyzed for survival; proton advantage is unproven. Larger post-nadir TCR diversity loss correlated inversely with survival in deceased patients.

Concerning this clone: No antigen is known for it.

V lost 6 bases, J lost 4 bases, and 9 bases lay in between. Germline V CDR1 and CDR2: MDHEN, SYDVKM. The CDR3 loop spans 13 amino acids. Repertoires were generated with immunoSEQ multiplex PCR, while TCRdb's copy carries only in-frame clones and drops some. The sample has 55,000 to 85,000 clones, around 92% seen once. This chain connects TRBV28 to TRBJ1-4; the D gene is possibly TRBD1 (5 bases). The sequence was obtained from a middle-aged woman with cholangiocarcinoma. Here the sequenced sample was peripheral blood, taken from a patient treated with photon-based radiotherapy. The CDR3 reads CASRTGGNEKLFF. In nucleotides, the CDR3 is TGTGCCAGCAGGACGGGGGGTAATGAAAAACTGTTTTTT.